This T cell receptor beta chain was recovered during a study of T cells in Graves' hyperthyroidism and ophthalmopathy. This clonotype came up many times. Germline V gene lookup returns CDR1 SGHTA and CDR2 FQGNSA. This CDR3 has 15 residues. Trimming took 5 bases from V and 2 from J, leaving 13 bases between them. Amplified TCR beta CDR3 regions derived from RNA transcripts. HTBI primers were the set used in a first-round RT-PCR of the TCR CDR3. TCRdb itself ran the multiplex PCR reads through MiXCR, one entry per CDR3 protein. The sample yields under 350,000 distinct CDR3 sequences, around 15% seen once. PBMCs came from roughly 10 ml fresh peripheral blood.

Sequencing used blood. The V call is TRBV7-2, the J call TRBJ2-1; tentative D call: TRBD2 (5 bases). The origin of this receptor is a woman aged 60 to 75 with Graves' ophthalmopathy. The CDR3 DNA follows: TGTGCCAGCAGCACCACTAGAAGGGCCTACAATGAGCAGTTCTTC. Translating it yields CASSTTRRAYNEQFF.